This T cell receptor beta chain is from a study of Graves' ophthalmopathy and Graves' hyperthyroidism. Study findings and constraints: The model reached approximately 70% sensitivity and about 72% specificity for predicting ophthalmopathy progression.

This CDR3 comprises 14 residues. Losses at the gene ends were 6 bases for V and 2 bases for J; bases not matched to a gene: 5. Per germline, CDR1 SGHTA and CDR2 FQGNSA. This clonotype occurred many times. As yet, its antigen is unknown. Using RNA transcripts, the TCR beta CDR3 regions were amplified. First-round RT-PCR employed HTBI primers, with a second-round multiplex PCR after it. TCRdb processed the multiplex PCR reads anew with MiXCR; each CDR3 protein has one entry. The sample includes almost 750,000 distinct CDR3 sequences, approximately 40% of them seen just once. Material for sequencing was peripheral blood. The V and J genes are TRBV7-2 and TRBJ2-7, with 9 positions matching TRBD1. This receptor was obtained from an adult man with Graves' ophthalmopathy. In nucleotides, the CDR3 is TGTGCCAGCAGGGGTCGGGACAGGGCCTACGAGCAGTACTTC. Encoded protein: CASRGRDRAYEQYF.